A selection of T cell receptor beta chains follows, all from one sample in a study of shared clonotypes between healthy human individuals. Measured with immunoSEQ multiplex PCR; TCRdb has only the in-frame clones, and not every one. The data hold hundreds of thousands of clones, with around 78% observed a single time. Sample: memory CD4+ T cells sorted from blood. Source of these receptors: a woman aged 25-40 years in good health. Both conserved end residues are part of each CDR3. A D gene is named only where the DNA matches it firmly.

J: TRBJ2-7
V: TRBV6-5
D: -
CDR3: CASSGRRDFNEQYF
DNA: TGTGCCAGCAGCGGGAGAAGGGACTTCAACGAGCAGTACTTC

J: TRBJ2-7
V: TRBV28
D: -
CDR3: CASSEQRRLAGEQYF
DNA: TGTGCCAGCAGTGAACAGAGACGTCTAGCTGGGGAGCAGTACTTC

J: TRBJ2-4
V: TRBV4-2
D: TRBD2
CDR3: CASSLGREAAKNIQYF
DNA: TGTGCCAGCAGCTTGGGGCGGGAGGCGGCCAAAAACATTCAGTACTTC

J: TRBJ2-7
V: TRBV19
D: TRBD1
CDR3: CASSMGGTGTYEQYF
DNA: TGTGCCAGTAGTATGGGGGGGACAGGGACCTACGAGCAGTACTTC

J: TRBJ1-2
V: TRBV29-1
D: -
CDR3: CSVEGFHRGYTF
DNA: TGCAGCGTTGAAGGCTTCCACCGGGGCTACACCTTC

J: TRBJ1-2
V: TRBV5-1
D: -
CDR3: CASSGSQGFYGYTF
DNA: TGCGCCAGCAGCGGCTCACAGGGCTTCTATGGCTACACCTTC

J: TRBJ1-5
V: TRBV19
D: TRBD1
CDR3: CASSIYDRGLSQPQHF
DNA: TGTGCCAGTAGTATATACGACAGGGGGCTAAGTCAGCCCCAGCATTTT

J: TRBJ1-1
V: TRBV5-6
D: -
CDR3: CASSLAAGVFFWNTEAFF
DNA: TGTGCCAGCAGCTTGGCTGCAGGGGTCTTTTTTTGGAACACTGAAGCTTTCTTT

J: TRBJ2-3
V: TRBV28
D: TRBD1
CDR3: CASSLGQGTDTQYF
DNA: TGTGCCAGCAGTTTAGGACAGGGCACAGATACGCAGTATTTT

J: TRBJ2-5
V: TRBV5-1
D: TRBD2
CDR3: CASSTGTSGSDREETQYF
DNA: TGCGCCAGCAGTACCGGGACTAGCGGGAGCGATAGAGAAGAGACCCAGTACTTC

J: TRBJ2-1
V: TRBV30
D: -
CDR3: CAWSLKGTNEQFF
DNA: TGTGCCTGGAGCCTGAAGGGGACCAATGAGCAGTTCTTC

J: TRBJ2-2
V: TRBV13
D: TRBD1
CDR3: CASSLRGWGQRNTGELFF
DNA: TGTGCCAGCAGCTTAAGGGGGTGGGGACAGAGGAACACCGGGGAGCTGTTTTTT

J: TRBJ1-1
V: TRBV7-3
D: TRBD1
CDR3: CASSVNGQANTEAFF
DNA: TGTGCCAGCAGCGTAAATGGACAGGCGAACACTGAAGCTTTCTTT

J: TRBJ2-3
V: TRBV11-2
D: TRBD2
CDR3: CASRKAGGSLSTDTQYF
DNA: TGTGCCAGCAGGAAAGCGGGAGGATCCCTTAGCACAGATACGCAGTATTTT

J: TRBJ2-5
V: TRBV25-1
D: TRBD1
CDR3: CASSAPDRDEETQYF
DNA: TGTGCCAGCAGTGCCCCGGACAGGGATGAAGAGACCCAGTACTTC

J: TRBJ2-2
V: TRBV2
D: -
CDR3: CASSWRGTGTGELFF
DNA: TGTGCCAGCAGTTGGAGGGGGACGGGCACCGGGGAGCTGTTTTTT

J: TRBJ1-1
V: TRBV7-8
D: -
CDR3: CASSLQQESEAFF
DNA: TGTGCCAGCAGCTTACAACAGGAATCTGAAGCTTTCTTT

J: TRBJ2-6
V: TRBV25-1
D: -
CDR3: CASRGRSGANVLTF
DNA: TGTGCCAGCAGGGGCAGATCTGGGGCCAACGTCCTGACTTTC